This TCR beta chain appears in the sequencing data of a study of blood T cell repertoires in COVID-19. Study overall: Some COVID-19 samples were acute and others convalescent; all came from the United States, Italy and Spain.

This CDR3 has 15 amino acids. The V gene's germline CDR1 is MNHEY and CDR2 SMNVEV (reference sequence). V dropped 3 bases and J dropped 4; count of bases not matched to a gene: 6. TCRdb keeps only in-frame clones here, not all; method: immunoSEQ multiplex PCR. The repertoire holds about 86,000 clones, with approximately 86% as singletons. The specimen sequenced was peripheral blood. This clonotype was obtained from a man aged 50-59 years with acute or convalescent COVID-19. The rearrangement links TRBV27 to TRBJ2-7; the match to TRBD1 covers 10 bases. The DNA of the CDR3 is TGTGCCAGCAGTTTCTCTACGGGACAGGGGTACGAGCAGTACTTC. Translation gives CASSFSTGQGYEQYF.